Below, 19 T cell receptor beta chains from the same sample are listed, as sequenced in a study of T cells expressing NK-cell markers. Each CDR3 protein gets one entry in TCRdb, which reprocessed the 5' RACE reads and gives no DNA. In total, the table holds some 500,000 distinct CDR3 sequences. Sample: blood T cells: a sorted CD56 or NKG2C T cell subset, CD4+ or CD8+ T cells, or bulk PBMC T cells (not recorded which). These receptors originate from a woman aged 45-65 years in good health.

This rearrangement joins TRBV7-2 to TRBJ2-3; TCRdb's D gene call, TRBD1, goes unchecked for lack of DNA. The CDR3 has 15 residues. From germline, CDR1 is SGHTA and CDR2 FQGNSA. The CDR3 sequence is CASSSGPMGADTQYF.

V gene TRBV20-1 combines with J gene TRBJ2-7; TCRdb indicates TRBD1, and absent DNA this call remains unverified. Germline loops: CDR1 DFQATT, CDR2 SNEGSKA (reference sequence). The CDR3 consists of 17 residues. The CDR3 sequence: CSARAPSGEGFIWEQYF.

The chain links TRBV29-1 to TRBJ1-2. CDR3 length: 11 residues. Germline CDR1 is SQVTM and CDR2 is ANQGSEA. CDR3 in amino acids: CSVLGDYGYTF.

The chain is built from TRBV6-2 or TRBV6-3 and TRBJ2-7. Germline CDR1 MNHEY, CDR2 SVGEGT. The CDR3 extends over 12 amino acids. The CDR3 is CASISSSYEQYF.

This chain links TRBV5-6 with TRBJ2-1; TCRdb proposes TRBD2, but this gene call is untestable without DNA. The CDR3 sequence is 16 residues long. Looked up from germline, CDR1 is SGHDT and CDR2 is YYEEEE. The CDR3 sequence: CASSSFGTSVYNEQFF. The whole variable domain, filled in from reference TRBV5-6 and TRBJ2-1, reads DAGVTQSPTHLIKTRGQQVTLRCSPKSGHDTVSWYQQALGQGPQFIFQYYEEEERQRGNFPDRFSGHQFPNYSSELNVNALLLGDSALYLCASSSFGTSVYNEQFFGPGTRLTVL.

The chain recombines TRBV7-9 with TRBJ2-3; TCRdb lists TRBD2, though no DNA is available to test this call. The germline CDR1 and CDR2 sequences are SEHNR and FQNEAQ (reference sequence). The CDR3 covers 13 residues. The CDR3 spells CASRGGTRDTQYF. Supplemented by reference TRBV7-9 and TRBJ2-3, the full variable domain reads DTGVSQNPRHKITKRGQNVTFRCDPISEHNRLYWYRQTLGQGPEFLTYFQNEAQLEKSRLLSDRFSAERPKGSFSTLEIQRTEQGDSAMYLCASRGGTRDTQYFGPGTRLTVL.

The genes are TRBV20-1 and TRBJ2-1; lacking DNA, the TRBD2 call made by TCRdb goes unchecked. From germline, CDR1 is DFQATT and CDR2 SNEGSKA (reference sequence). The CDR3 has 14 residues. CDR3 in amino acids: CSAKWRTSYNEQFF.

The chain has TRBV7-2 and TRBJ2-3; TCRdb reports TRBD2, a call that lacks DNA to check it against. This CDR3 has 14 amino acids. Germline CDR1 SGHTA, CDR2 FQGNSA. CDR3 sequence reads: CASSLERELDTQYF.

The chain has TRBV7-9 and TRBJ2-3; the D call of TRBD2 rests on TCRdb alone, since no DNA is present to check it. There are 15 residues in the CDR3. CDR1 is SEHNR, CDR2 FQNEAQ, per germline (reference sequence). This CDR3 is CASSLVSGRPITQYF. Drawing the rest from reference TRBV7-9 and TRBJ2-3, the complete variable domain is DTGVSQNPRHKITKRGQNVTFRCDPISEHNRLYWYRQTLGQGPEFLTYFQNEAQLEKSRLLSDRFSAERPKGSFSTLEIQRTEQGDSAMYLCASSLVSGRPITQYFGPGTRLTVL.

This rearrangement joins TRBV4-1 to TRBJ1-1; the D call of TRBD1 rests on TCRdb alone, since no DNA is present to check it. Germline assignment: CDR1 MGHRA and CDR2 YSYEKL. The CDR3 is made up of 15 amino acids. The CDR3 here is CASSQDRIRGAEAFF.

The V gene is TRBV6-5, the J gene TRBJ2-2. Germline CDR1 MNHEY, CDR2 SVGAGI. The CDR3 runs to 13 residues. The chain's CDR3 is CASSFHGTGELFF.

The chain couples TRBV7-2 to TRBJ2-2; TCRdb's D gene call, TRBD2, goes unchecked for lack of DNA. The germline CDR1 and CDR2 sequences are SGHTA and FQGNSA. The CDR3 sequence is 14 residues long. The CDR3: CASTVGGAGGELFF. Using reference TRBV7-2 and TRBJ2-2 for the parts outside the CDR3, the full variable domain is GAGVSQSPSNKVTEKGKDVELRCDPISGHTALYWYRQSLGQGLEFLIYFQGNSAPDKSGLPSDRFSAERTGGSVSTLTIQRTQQEDSAVYLCASTVGGAGGELFFGEGSRLTVL.

This chain uses TRBV12-5 with TRBJ2-3. Germline assignment: CDR1 LGHNT and CDR2 FRNRAP. The CDR3 consists of 13 residues. This chain's CDR3 is CAMTPWGTDTQYF. The full variable domain, with the rest looked up from reference TRBV12-5 and TRBJ2-3, is DARVTQTPRHKVTEMGQEVTMRCQPILGHNTVFWYRQTMMQGLELLAYFRNRAPLDDSGMPKDRFSAEMPDATLATLKIQPSEPRDSAVYFCAMTPWGTDTQYFGPGTRLTVL.

The chain employs TRBV5-1 and TRBJ2-2. CDR1 is SGHRS and CDR2 is YFSETQ in the germline V gene. This CDR3 is 11 amino acids long. CDR3 loop: CASSGAGELFF.

The CDR3 sequence is CASSDPDSEQFF. The chain uses TRBV6-4 and TRBJ2-1; TCRdb reports TRBD1, a call that lacks DNA to check it against. The CDR3 sequence is 12 residues long. CDR1 and CDR2 (germline): MRHNA, SNTAGT.

The gene calls are TRBV12-3 or TRBV12-4 and TRBJ2-3; no DNA is available, so the TRBD1 call from TCRdb remains unchecked. This CDR3 is built from 13 residues. The CDR3 loop reads CASSDREGDTQYF.

V gene TRBV29-1 combines with J gene TRBJ1-1; TCRdb selects TRBD1, and the lack of DNA leaves this call unchecked. Germline CDR1 SQVTM, CDR2 ANQGSEA. The CDR3 consists of 12 residues. CDR3: CSVEDRTGEDFF.

The chain joins TRBV3-1 to TRBJ2-1. CDR3 length: 15 amino acids. Germline loops: CDR1 LGHDT, CDR2 YNNKEL (reference sequence). Here the CDR3 reads CASSLAGGPYNEQFF.

The chain recombines TRBV2 with TRBJ2-3; TCRdb returns TRBD1, unconfirmable since there is no DNA. Per the germline V gene, CDR1 is SNHLY and CDR2 is FYNNEI. The CDR3 spans 13 residues. The CDR3 reads CASTRDATDTQYF.